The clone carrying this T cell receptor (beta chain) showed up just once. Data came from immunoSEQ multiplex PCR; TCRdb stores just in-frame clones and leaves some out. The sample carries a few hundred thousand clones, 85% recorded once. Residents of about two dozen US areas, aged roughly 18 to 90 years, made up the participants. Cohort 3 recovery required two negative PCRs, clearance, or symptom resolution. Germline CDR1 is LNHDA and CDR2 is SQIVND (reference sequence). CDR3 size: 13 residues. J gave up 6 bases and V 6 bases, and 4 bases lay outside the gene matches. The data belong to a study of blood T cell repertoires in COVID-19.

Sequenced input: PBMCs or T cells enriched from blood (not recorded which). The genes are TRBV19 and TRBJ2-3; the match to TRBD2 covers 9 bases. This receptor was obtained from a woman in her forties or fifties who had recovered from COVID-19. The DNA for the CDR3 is TGTGCCAGTAGGGAGCGGGGGGAGGATACGCAGTATTTT. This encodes CASRERGEDTQYF.